This note documents a single T cell receptor (beta chain) sequence. The data were obtained in a study of shared clonotypes between healthy human individuals. Study information: Three plates each covered CD4 naive and memory; CD8 naive two, CD8 memory one.

Per the original methods: In the immunoSEQ data, sequences were junction-only and lacked quality scores, so filtering differed. TCRdb's table, derived via immunoSEQ multiplex PCR, lists solely in-frame clones and lacks some. The V and J calls and the clone size are those of that table, but D and trimming were determined from the DNA. The sample includes roughly 500,000 clones, roughly 95% of them seen just once. CDR1 and CDR2 (germline): MNHNS, SASEGT. The CDR3 has 14 amino acids. Trimming took 2 bases from V and 6 from J, leaving 10 bases between them. Sequenced input: naive CD4+ T cells sorted from blood. The sample's subset: CD45RA+ positively selected. The V and J genes are TRBV6-1 and TRBJ1-4; the D gene is possibly TRBD1 (5 bases). The source is a woman under 40 in good health. For the CDR3, the DNA is TGTGCCAGCAGTGAACCGACAGCATATGAAAAACTGTTTTTT. Its protein is CASSEPTAYEKLFF.